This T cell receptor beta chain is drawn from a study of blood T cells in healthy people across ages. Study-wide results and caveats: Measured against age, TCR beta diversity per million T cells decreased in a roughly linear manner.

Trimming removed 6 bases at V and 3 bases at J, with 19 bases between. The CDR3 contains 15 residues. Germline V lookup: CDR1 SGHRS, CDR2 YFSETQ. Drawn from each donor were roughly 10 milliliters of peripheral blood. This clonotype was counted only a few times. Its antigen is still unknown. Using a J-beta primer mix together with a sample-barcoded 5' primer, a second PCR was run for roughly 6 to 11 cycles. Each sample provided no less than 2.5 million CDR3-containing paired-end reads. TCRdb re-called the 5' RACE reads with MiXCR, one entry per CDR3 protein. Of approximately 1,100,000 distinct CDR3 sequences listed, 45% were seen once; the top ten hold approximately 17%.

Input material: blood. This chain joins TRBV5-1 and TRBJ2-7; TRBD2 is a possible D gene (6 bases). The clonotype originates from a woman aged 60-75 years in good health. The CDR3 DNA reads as TGCGCCAGCACTTCTTCGGTAGCGGCGAGCTACGAGCAGTACTTC. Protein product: CASTSSVAASYEQYF.